Listed here are 21 T cell receptor beta chains from one sample, sequenced in a study of T cells in Graves' hyperthyroidism and ophthalmopathy. The source material, RNA transcripts, was used to amplify TCR beta CDR3 regions. HTBI primers were used for first-round RT-PCR of the TCR CDR3. One entry per CDR3 protein, called by TCRdb with MiXCR from the multiplex PCR reads. The table lists about 380,000 distinct CDR3 sequences, roughly 20% of them singletons. Sequencing used blood. The receptors shown here come from a man between 18 and 29 years old with Graves' ophthalmopathy.

This clonotype was picked up a small number of times. This chain joins TRBV19 and TRBJ2-1; no firm D call. The CDR3 runs 15 residues. V lost 7 bases to trimming and J lost 2 bases, with 15 bases between them. Germline V gene data show CDR1 as LNHDA and CDR2 as SQIVND (reference sequence). The chain's CDR3 is CASNPGLLTYNEQFF. The DNA for the CDR3 is TGTGCCAGTAACCCCGGGTTACTAACCTACAATGAGCAGTTCTTC.

This clonotype has ten or more counts. The chain combines TRBV14 with TRBJ2-3, with TRBD2 matching over 7 bases. V trimming: 4 bases; J trimming: 8 bases; junction bases outside the gene matches: 12. This CDR3 region has 15 residues. Germline V lookup: CDR1 SGHDN, CDR2 FVKESK. The CDR3 coding sequence is TGTGCCAGCAGCCCTAGCGGATCCTATGGGGGTACGCAGTATTTT. This gives the protein CASSPSGSYGGTQYF.

This clonotype was counted at least ten times. DNA for the CDR3: TGCGCCAGCAGTGCGGGCAGCGGCCGGAGCGAGCAGTACTTC. Encoded protein: CASSAGSGRSEQYF. The rearrangement uses TRBV10-1 and TRBJ2-7, with TRBD2 as a possible D gene (5 bases). The V end lost 4 bases, the J end lost 6 bases, and 16 bases lay between the germline ends. The CDR3 is made up of 14 amino acids. Germline values: CDR1 WNHNN, CDR2 SYGVQD (reference sequence).

Ten or more counts support this clonotype. This chain joins TRBV7-2 and TRBJ2-7; 11 bases agree with TRBD2. The CDR3 covers 17 residues. The germline CDR1 and CDR2 sequences are SGHTA and FQGNSA. The ends lost 1 base at V and 7 bases at J; junction bases unmatched: 12. DNA of the CDR3: TGTGCCAGCAGCTTAGGGTTTATAGCGGGGGGGCTGGGGGAGCAGTACTTC. It codes for CASSLGFIAGGLGEQYF.

This clonotype was detected many times. The chain links TRBV5-6 to TRBJ1-1; possibly TRBD1 for D (6 bases). Germline CDR1 and CDR2: SGHDT and YYEEEE. The CDR3 covers 14 residues. V was shortened by 4 bases and J by 4 bases, with 14 bases between the two germline ends. The CDR3 coding sequence is TGTGCCAGCAGCGGGGGGGGCTGGAGCACTGAAGCTTTCTTT. Amino acids: CASSGGGWSTEAFF.

This clonotype was seen at least ten times. The chain has TRBV24-1 and TRBJ2-3; D is unresolved. CDR1 is KGHDR, CDR2 SFDVKD, per germline. The CDR3 is made up of 14 amino acids. The V end lost 4 bases, the J end lost 4 bases, and 11 bases lay between the germline ends. In nucleotides, the CDR3 is TGTGCCACCAGTGAAGGAAGGTTCCCAGATACGCAGTATTTT. Residues: CATSEGRFPDTQYF.

The genes are TRBV18 and TRBJ2-5; D is undetermined. The V end lost 4 bases, the J end lost 0 bases, and 12 bases lay between the germline ends. The germline CDR1 and CDR2 sequences are KGHSH and LQKENI. The CDR3 extends over 15 amino acids. This CDR3 reads CASSLASTYQETQYF. As DNA, the CDR3 is TGTGCCAGCTCACTAGCCTCGACGTACCAAGAGACCCAGTACTTC. The full variable domain, in which reference TRBV18 and TRBJ2-5 provide the parts outside the CDR3, is NAGVMQNPRHLVRRRGQEARLRCSPMKGHSHVYWYRQLPEEGLKFMVYLQKENIIDESGMPKERFSAEFPKEGPSILRIQQVVRGDSAAYFCASSLASTYQETQYFGPGTRLLVL.

This clonotype was seen ten or more times. The chain is built from TRBV28 and TRBJ1-2; 9 bases line up with TRBD1. V shed 7 bases and J 7 bases; nucleotides not matched to a gene: 19. CDR1 is MDHEN and CDR2 is SYDVKM in the germline V gene. The CDR3 runs 17 residues. The CDR3 loop reads CASTIWGGGQGASGYTF. The CDR3 DNA follows: TGTGCCAGCACCATATGGGGTGGGGGACAGGGCGCCTCTGGCTACACCTTC.

This clonotype came up many times. This rearrangement joins TRBV28 to TRBJ1-1, with 9 positions matching TRBD1. Per the germline V gene, CDR1 is MDHEN and CDR2 is SYDVKM. Losses at the gene ends were 11 bases for V and 4 bases for J; bases not matched to a gene: 2. The CDR3 has 11 residues. CDR3 sequence (DNA): TGTGCCGCACAGGGGGCCACTGAAGCTTTCTTT. Encoded protein: CAAQGATEAFF.

In this sample, this clonotype turned up many times. This rearrangement joins TRBV6-1 to TRBJ1-5; D might be TRBD1 (6 bases). Germline V gene lookup returns CDR1 MNHNS and CDR2 SASEGT. The CDR3 has 14 residues. V was shortened by 8 bases and J by 7 bases, with 18 bases between the two germline ends. Here the CDR3 DNA reads TGTGCCAGCGAGGTACGGGGGGCGGGACAGCCCCAGCATTTT. Encoded protein: CASEVRGAGQPQHF.

The gene calls are TRBV7-9 and TRBJ2-1; D gene uncertain. V was shortened by 4 bases and J by 4 bases, with 11 bases between the two germline ends. This CDR3 has 14 residues. The germline V gene encodes CDR1 SEHNR and CDR2 FQNEAQ (reference sequence). CDR3 coding DNA: TGTGCCAGCAGCTCCCCCCCTAGTTACAATGAGCAGTTCTTC. It specifies CASSSPPSYNEQFF.

This rearrangement joins TRBV29-1 to TRBJ2-1; no clear D. The CDR3 covers 11 residues. Per the germline V gene, CDR1 is SQVTM and CDR2 is ANQGSEA. The V gene lost 3 bases and the J gene lost 9 bases, with 9 bases spanning the gap. The DNA of the CDR3 is TGCAGCGTTGACTTAGTAGCTGAGCAGTTCTTC. It specifies CSVDLVAEQFF.

There are many counts of this clonotype. The V and J genes are TRBV20-1 and TRBJ2-3, with 9 bases matching TRBD2. With 0 bases clipped from V and 0 bases from J, the junction kept 16 bases outside the gene matches. From germline, CDR1 is DFQATT and CDR2 SNEGSKA (reference sequence). This CDR3 has 20 residues. This chain's CDR3 is CSARDPSPRSGGLSTDTQYF. CDR3 DNA sequence: TGCAGTGCTAGAGATCCGTCCCCGCGTAGCGGGGGTCTTAGCACAGATACGCAGTATTTT.

There are many counts of this clonotype. The chain combines TRBV2 with TRBJ2-3; 7 bases fit TRBD2. V shed 4 bases, J shed 3 bases, and the junction held 4 bases outside the gene matches. In germline, CDR1 is SNHLY, CDR2 FYNNEI. This CDR3 spans 14 amino acids. The CDR3, as DNA: TGTGCCAGCAGTGCGCTAGCGGTAACAGATACGCAGTATTTT. Translation gives CASSALAVTDTQYF.

This chain uses TRBV6-2 or TRBV6-3 with TRBJ2-1; 7 positions match TRBD2. The junction had 9 bases not matched to a gene; V was cut back by 6 bases and J by 7 bases. This CDR3 is 14 amino acids long. The germline V gene has CDR1 MNHEY and CDR2 SVGEGT. CDR3: CASSPRGEANEQFF. CDR3 coding DNA: TGTGCCAGCAGCCCTCGGGGGGAAGCTAATGAGCAGTTCTTC.

The CDR3, as DNA: TGCAGTGCTGGGGGGGCGGTTAACACCGGGGAGCTGTTTTTT. Translating gives CSAGGAVNTGELFF. The chain joins TRBV20-1 to TRBJ2-2; weak D call: TRBD2 (7 bases). The CDR3 spans 14 residues. V was trimmed by 5 bases and J by 2 bases, leaving 12 bases between them. CDR1 is DFQATT and CDR2 is SNEGSKA in the germline V gene (reference sequence).

This clonotype was picked up a small number of times. The gene calls are TRBV9 and TRBJ2-5; 8 positions match TRBD1. From germline, CDR1 is SGDLS and CDR2 YYNGEE. The CDR3 totals 17 residues. V trimming: 0 bases; J trimming: 4 bases; junction bases outside the gene matches: 11. The CDR3 nucleotides are TGTGCCAGCAGCGTAGGAGGGTCAGGGGGCGAACTAGAGACCCAGTACTTC. Its translation is CASSVGGSGGELETQYF.

The gene calls are TRBV20-1 and TRBJ2-5, with a possible D match to TRBD2 (7 bases). Germline V gene sequence: CDR1 DFQATT, CDR2 SNEGSKA (reference sequence). This CDR3 has 16 residues. Trimming stripped 0 bases from V and 4 bases from J, with 18 bases between. In DNA form, the CDR3 reads TGCAGTGCTAGAGATCTTTCTGAGGGGGGGCGAGAGACCCAGTACTTC. This sequence encodes CSARDLSEGGRETQYF.

This clonotype was counted at least ten times. CDR3 region: CASSEANVATRTF. The CDR3 DNA reads TGTGCCAGCAGTGAAGCGAACGTGGCTACACGGACCTTC. The chain recombines TRBV6-1 with TRBJ1-2; D unresolved. The CDR3 covers 13 residues. Germline V gene lookup returns CDR1 MNHNS and CDR2 SASEGT. Trimming removed 0 bases from V and 14 bases from J, with 16 bases in between.

This clonotype was seen many times. This chain connects TRBV6-2 or TRBV6-3 to TRBJ1-1; D is possibly TRBD1 (6 bases). Germline CDR1 and CDR2: MNHEY and SVGEGT. This CDR3 is built from 16 residues. V was trimmed by 5 bases and J by 4 bases, leaving 20 bases between them. The CDR3 sequence is CASSLNSVQGSTEAFF. CDR3 bases: TGTGCCAGCAGTCTTAATTCAGTTCAGGGGAGCACTGAAGCTTTCTTT.

The gene calls are TRBV13 and TRBJ1-2; D uncertain. Trimming removed 1 base from V and 5 bases from J, with 11 bases in between. The CDR3 loop spans 14 amino acids. CDR1 PRHDT and CDR2 FYEKMQ come from the germline V gene (reference sequence). This chain's CDR3 is CASSLEGSRYGYTF. The CDR3 region has the DNA TGTGCCAGCAGCTTAGAAGGGTCTCGGTATGGCTACACCTTC.